This T cell receptor beta chain was documented in a study of blood T cell repertoires in COVID-19 (dated by TCRdb to the early 2020s). A note on the overall study: Samples from collaborators originated in the United States, Italy and Spain and spanned both the acute and convalescent phases of COVID-19. The prospective study material was composed of cDNA or gDNA derived from T cells, B-cell-depleted T cells, or PBMCs. Subjects who had been exposed to COVID-19, were actively infected with it, or had recovered from it provided the deeply sampled blood TCRbeta repertoires that made up the dataset. The repertoires were made available in a free public database intended to serve as a resource for research on the immune response to SARS-CoV-2. Samples came from the ongoing ImmuneRACE study (first 160 participants) plus 1,254 subjects from 6 global collaborators. The sample metadata nearly always contained a de-identified subject ID, COVID-19 status, age in years and sex. Where HLA class I and class II types were available, the types were taken from metadata supplied by the sample provider, not from assay-based typing. General findings and caveats noted by the study authors: How much clinical and demographic metadata was included differed by source and by participant, and the metadata was provided uncurated.

TCRbeta CDR3 regions were amplified from genomic DNA by means of the immunoSEQ Assay, a bias-controlled multiplex PCR. Processing in the source paper ran as follows. Nucleated cell counts per sample were estimated from amplification of reference gene primers within the assay. To quantify the absolute abundance of each unique TCRbeta CDR3 rearrangement, sequence reads were collapsed and filtered. Productive Simpson clonality was computed per sample as the square root of Simpson's diversity index over productive rearrangements. Entries here come from immuneACCESS through TCRdb and include only in-frame sequences with V and J called. Some clones fail to appear in such tables; in the studies checked, an unresolved V gene covers under half of the shortfall, and the cause of the remainder is unknown. V and J calls and clone size follow that table, whereas D and trimming were derived from the DNA. The sample includes about 180,000 clones, with approximately 85% observed a single time. Roughly 9.8% of the sample is taken by the ten largest.

Each collaborating institution followed its own protocols to collect whole blood in K2EDTA tubes. For TCRbeta analysis, collaborators shipped samples as frozen whole blood, isolated PBMCs, or DNA extracted from either of those sample types. Notes on this clone: Its antigen is currently not known. Base qualities are not recorded, but no much larger clone differs from it by a single base.

At the junction V is shortened by 4 bases and J by 0 bases; bases outside the gene matches: 8. The CDR3 covers 17 residues, taking in both the cysteine and the phenylalanine. Left in the record is the CDR3 DNA by itself, 51 bases read in frame from the first base. CDR1 and CDR2 were assigned from the germline V gene as SGHNT and YENEEA. The chain is encoded by TRBV11-3 joined to TRBJ1-3, with TRBD1 matching 8 junction bases. Sequences were obtained from peripheral blood. The origin of this receptor is a human donor with active or convalescent COVID-19. The donor label of this sample is uncertain. The nucleotide sequence is given as TGTGCCAGCAGCTCGCGGACAGGGCCTATCTCTGGAAACACCATATATTTT. Translation gives CASSSRTGPISGNTIYF.